One TCR beta chain is described in this entry. Sequencing used immunoSEQ multiplex PCR; TCRdb keeps in-frame clones, though not all of them. Altogether some 2.3 million clones are present, more than 80% being singletons, with the ten largest covering approximately 0.4%. There are 14 residues in the CDR3. CDR1 and CDR2 (germline): MGHRA, YSYEKL. With 1 base removed from V and 5 bases from J, the gap between germline ends came to 9 bases. The data were obtained in a study of shared clonotypes between healthy human individuals. HIV-negative, healthy adults without recent acute infections or vaccinations were the donors.

The source of this sequence is a man between 18 and 35 years old in good health. Some clones in this sample may be carry-over from other donors' samples. Sequencing was carried out using naive CD4+ T cells from PBMCs. Indicated subset: CD45RA+ positively selected. The chain uses TRBV4-1 and TRBJ1-5, with D uncertain. CDR3 in DNA: TGCGCCAGCAGCCAAGCGGGTGGGGATCAGCCCCAGCATTTT. Amino acids: CASSQAGGDQPQHF.